The 3 T cell receptor beta chains presented below share a single source sample, sequenced in a study of blood T cell repertoires in COVID-19. TCRdb's table, derived via immunoSEQ multiplex PCR, lists solely in-frame clones and lacks some. Here the sample spans around 90,000 clones, 87% being singletons. Sequencing was carried out using peripheral blood. The receptors here all came from a male donor with acute or convalescent COVID-19.

CDR3 sequence (DNA): TGTGCCAGCAGCTTAGAGGGGGCGACTAATGAAAAACTGTTTTTT. Its protein product is CASSLEGATNEKLFF. The chain combines TRBV11-2 with TRBJ1-4; tentative D call: TRBD1 (6 bases). Germline V gene lookup returns CDR1 SGHAT and CDR2 FQNNGV. This CDR3 spans 15 amino acids. Trimming stripped 0 bases from V and 2 bases from J, with 7 bases between.

This chain connects TRBV2 to TRBJ1-5, with 7 bases aligning to TRBD1. CDR3 length: 14 amino acids. V gave up 4 bases and J gave up 2 bases; unmatched junction bases: 2. CDR1 and CDR2 from the germline V gene are SNHLY and FYNNEI. CDR3 sequence reads: CASSGQGGNQPQHF. DNA of the CDR3: TGTGCCAGCAGTGGACAGGGAGGCAATCAGCCCCAGCATTTT.

The rearrangement joins TRBV5-1 to TRBJ2-1; possibly TRBD1 for D (6 bases). The CDR3 length is 15 residues. V was cut by 7 bases and J by 6 bases, with 20 bases left in between. Germline loops: CDR1 SGHRS, CDR2 YFSETQ. This CDR3 is CASEYTGIQGNEQFF. The DNA of the CDR3 is TGCGCCAGCGAATATACAGGGATTCAGGGCAATGAGCAGTTCTTC.